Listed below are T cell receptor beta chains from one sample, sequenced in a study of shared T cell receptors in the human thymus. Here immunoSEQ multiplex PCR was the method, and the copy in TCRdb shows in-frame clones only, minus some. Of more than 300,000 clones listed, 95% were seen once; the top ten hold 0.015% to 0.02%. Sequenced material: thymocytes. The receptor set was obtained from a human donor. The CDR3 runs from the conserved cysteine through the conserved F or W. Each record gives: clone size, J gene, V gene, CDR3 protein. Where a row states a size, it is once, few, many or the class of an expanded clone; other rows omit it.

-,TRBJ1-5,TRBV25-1,CASSDRGHNQPQHF
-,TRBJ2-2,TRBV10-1,CASSEGRVPGGELFF
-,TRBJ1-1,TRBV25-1,CASSEDREGNTEAFF
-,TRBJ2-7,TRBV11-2,CASSLDSGQYYEQYF
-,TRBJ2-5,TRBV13,CASSGGAWGETQYF
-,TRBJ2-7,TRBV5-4,CASSLAPLPRTSGSYEQYF
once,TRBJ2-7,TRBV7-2,CASSLAEGGRSYEQYF
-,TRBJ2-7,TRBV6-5,CASSYSASLYEQYF
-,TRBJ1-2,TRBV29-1,CSVRGTGFDGYTF
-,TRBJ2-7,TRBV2,CASRAARAVEQYF
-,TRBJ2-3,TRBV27,CASSFRTDFTDTQYF